The T cell receptor (beta chain) described here comes from a study of control samples from healthy donors and cancer patients. Method: immunoSEQ multiplex PCR; TCRdb's copy keeps in-frame clones and lacks some. The sample records approximately 150,000 clones, about nine tenths being singletons. Between the trimmed V and J ends, which lost 0 bases and 4 bases, there was a span of 6 bases. The CDR3 extends over 13 amino acids. The V gene's germline CDR1 is LGHNA and CDR2 YSLEER. V is TRBV4-3 and J is TRBJ1-1; D not resolved. This clonotype was obtained from a man under 40 in good health. The specimen was blood. Here the CDR3 DNA reads TGCGCCAGCAGCCAAGATGCCGGCACTGAAGCTTTCTTT. This translates into CASSQDAGTEAFF.